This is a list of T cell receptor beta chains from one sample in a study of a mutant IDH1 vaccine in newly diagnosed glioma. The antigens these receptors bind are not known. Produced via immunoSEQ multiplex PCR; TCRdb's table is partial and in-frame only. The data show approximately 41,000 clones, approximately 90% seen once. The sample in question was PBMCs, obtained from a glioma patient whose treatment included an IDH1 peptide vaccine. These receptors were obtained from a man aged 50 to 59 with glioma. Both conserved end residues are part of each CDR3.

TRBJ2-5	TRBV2	CASRGNEETQYF
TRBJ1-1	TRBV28	CASRGGGARQAFF
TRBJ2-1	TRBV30	CAWSVAGDNEQFF
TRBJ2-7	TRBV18	CASSPRTGDYEQYF
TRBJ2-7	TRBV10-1	CASSDGTAYEQYF
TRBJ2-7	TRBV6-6	CASSSGGLDYEQYF
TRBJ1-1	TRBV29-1	CSVVGTRAFF
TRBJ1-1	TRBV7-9	CASSLEWAEAFF
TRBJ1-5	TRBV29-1	CSVSRGLNQPQHF
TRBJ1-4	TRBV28	CASSSPRGFAGEKLFF
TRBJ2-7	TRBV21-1	CASSKFQGHRYEQYF
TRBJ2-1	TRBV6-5	CASSWYGSTDYEQFF
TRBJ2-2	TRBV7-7	CASSPMARPDTGELFF
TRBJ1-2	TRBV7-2	CASSLATSNYGYTF
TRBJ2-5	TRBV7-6	CASSLEASGRGRQYF